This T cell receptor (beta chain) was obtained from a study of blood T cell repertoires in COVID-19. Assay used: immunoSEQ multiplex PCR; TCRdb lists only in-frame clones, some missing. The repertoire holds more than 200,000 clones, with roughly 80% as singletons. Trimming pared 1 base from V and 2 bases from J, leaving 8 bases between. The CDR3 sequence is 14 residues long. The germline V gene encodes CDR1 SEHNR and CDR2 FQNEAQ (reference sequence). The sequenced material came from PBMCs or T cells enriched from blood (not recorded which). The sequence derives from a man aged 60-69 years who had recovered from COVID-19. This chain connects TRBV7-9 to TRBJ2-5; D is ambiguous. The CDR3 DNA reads TGTGCCAGCAGCTTAGTTTTCGGGCAAGAGACCCAGTACTTC. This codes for CASSLVFGQETQYF.